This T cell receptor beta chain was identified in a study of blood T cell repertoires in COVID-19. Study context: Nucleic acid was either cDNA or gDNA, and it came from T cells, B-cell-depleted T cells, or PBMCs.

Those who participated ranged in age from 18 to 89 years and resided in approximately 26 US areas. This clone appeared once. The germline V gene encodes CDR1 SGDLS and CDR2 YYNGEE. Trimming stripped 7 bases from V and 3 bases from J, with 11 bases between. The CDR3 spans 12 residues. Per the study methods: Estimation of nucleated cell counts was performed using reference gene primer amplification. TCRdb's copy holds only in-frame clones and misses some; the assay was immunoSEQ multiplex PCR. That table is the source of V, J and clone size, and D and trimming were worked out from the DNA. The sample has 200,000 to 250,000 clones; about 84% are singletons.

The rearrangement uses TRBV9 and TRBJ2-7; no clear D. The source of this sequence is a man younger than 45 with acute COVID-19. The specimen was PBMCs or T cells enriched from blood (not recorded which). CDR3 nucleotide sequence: TGTGCCAGCTCTATGAACGGCTACGAGCAGTACTTC. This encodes CASSMNGYEQYF.